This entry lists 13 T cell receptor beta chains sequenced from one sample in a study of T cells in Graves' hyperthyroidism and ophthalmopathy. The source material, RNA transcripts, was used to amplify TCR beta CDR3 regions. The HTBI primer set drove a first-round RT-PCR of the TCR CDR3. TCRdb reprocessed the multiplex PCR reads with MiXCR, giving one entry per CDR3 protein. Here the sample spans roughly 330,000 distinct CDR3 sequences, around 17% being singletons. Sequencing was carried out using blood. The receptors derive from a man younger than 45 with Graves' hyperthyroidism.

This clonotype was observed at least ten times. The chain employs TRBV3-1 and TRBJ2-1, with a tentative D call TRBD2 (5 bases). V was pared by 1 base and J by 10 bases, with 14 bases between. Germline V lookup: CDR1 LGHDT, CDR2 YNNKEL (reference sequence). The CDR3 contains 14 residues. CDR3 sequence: CASSQVPGRVEQFF. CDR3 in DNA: TGTGCCAGCAGCCAAGTCCCGGGAAGGGTAGAGCAGTTCTTC.

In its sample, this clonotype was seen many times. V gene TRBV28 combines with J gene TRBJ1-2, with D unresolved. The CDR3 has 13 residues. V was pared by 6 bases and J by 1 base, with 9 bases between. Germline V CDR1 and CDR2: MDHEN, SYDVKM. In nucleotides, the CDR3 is TGTGCCAGCAGCTTAGACCTTAACTATGGCTACACCTTC. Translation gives CASSLDLNYGYTF.

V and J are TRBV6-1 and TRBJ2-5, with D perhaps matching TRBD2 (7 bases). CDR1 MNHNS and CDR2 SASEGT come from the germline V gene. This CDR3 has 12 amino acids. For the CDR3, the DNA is TGTGCTACAAAGGGGGGGGGCGAGACCCAGTACTTC. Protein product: CATKGGGETQYF.

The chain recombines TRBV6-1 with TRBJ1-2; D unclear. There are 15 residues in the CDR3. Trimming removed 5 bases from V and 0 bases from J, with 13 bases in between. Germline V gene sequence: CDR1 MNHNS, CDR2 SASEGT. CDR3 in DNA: TGTGCCAGCAGTCCCAGCGACTCATCTAACTATGGCTACACCTTC. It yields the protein CASSPSDSSNYGYTF.

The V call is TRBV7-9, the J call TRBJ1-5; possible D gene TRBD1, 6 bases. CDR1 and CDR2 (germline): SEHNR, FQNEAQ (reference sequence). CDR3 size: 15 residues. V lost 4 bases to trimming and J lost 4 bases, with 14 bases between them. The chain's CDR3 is CASSSSGGLNQPQHF. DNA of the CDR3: TGTGCCAGCAGCTCGTCGGGGGGCCTTAATCAGCCCCAGCATTTT.

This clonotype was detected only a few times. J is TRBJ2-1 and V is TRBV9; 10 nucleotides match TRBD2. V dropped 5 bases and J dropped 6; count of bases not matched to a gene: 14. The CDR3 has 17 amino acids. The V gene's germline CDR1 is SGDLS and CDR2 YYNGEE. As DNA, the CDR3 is TGTGCCAGCAGGCCTGGCGGGGCCGGGACTAGCGCCAATGAGCAGTTCTTC. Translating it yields CASRPGGAGTSANEQFF.

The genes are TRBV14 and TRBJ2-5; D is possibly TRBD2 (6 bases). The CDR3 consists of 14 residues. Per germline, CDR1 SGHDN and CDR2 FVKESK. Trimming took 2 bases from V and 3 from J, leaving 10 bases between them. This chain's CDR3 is CASSQWLAEETQYF. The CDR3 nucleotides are TGTGCCAGCAGCCAATGGTTAGCGGAAGAGACCCAGTACTTC.

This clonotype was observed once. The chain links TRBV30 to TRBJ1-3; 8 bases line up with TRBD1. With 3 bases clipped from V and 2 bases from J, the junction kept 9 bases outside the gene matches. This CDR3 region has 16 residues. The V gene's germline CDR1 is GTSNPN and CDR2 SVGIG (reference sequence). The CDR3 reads CAWSPPGGSPGNTIYF. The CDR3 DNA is TGTGCCTGGAGCCCACCAGGGGGCTCCCCTGGAAACACCATATATTTT.

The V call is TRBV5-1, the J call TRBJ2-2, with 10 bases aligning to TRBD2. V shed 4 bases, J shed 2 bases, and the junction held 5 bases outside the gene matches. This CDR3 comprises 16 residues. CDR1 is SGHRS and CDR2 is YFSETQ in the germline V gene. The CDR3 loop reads CASSPGLAANTGELFF. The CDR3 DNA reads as TGCGCCAGCAGCCCAGGACTAGCGGCAAACACCGGGGAGCTGTTTTTT.

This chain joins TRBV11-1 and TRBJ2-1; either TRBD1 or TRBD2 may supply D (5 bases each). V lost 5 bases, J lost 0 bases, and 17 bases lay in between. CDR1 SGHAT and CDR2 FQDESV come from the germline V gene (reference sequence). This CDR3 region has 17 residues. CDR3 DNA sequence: TGTGCCAGCAGCCACTCGGGGCTGGAGAGCTCCTACAATGAGCAGTTCTTC. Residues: CASSHSGLESSYNEQFF.

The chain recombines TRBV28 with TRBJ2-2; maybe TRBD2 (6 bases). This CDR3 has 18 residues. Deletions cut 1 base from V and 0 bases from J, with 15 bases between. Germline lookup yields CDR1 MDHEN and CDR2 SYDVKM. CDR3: CASSLYGGLGANTGELFF. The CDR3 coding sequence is TGTGCCAGCAGTTTATATGGGGGACTTGGGGCGAACACCGGGGAGCTGTTTTTT.

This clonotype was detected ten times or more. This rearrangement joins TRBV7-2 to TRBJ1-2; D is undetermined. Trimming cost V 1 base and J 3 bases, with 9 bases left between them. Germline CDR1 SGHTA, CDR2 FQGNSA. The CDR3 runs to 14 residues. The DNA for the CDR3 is TGTGCCAGCAGCTTAGAGCCAGATGACTATGGCTACACCTTC. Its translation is CASSLEPDDYGYTF.

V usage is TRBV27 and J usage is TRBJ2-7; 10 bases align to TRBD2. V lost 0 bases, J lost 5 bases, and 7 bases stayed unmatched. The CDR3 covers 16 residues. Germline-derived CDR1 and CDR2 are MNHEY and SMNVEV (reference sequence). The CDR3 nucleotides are TGTGCCAGCAGTTTATCGTTAGCGGGAGGTGGGCACGAGCAGTACTTC. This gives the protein CASSLSLAGGGHEQYF.